The clone carrying this TCR beta chain has a single count. Sequenced by immunoSEQ multiplex PCR; TCRdb stores in-frame clones only, minus some. This sample has tens of thousands of clones, with approximately 92% found just once. The trim removed 1 base at V and 9 bases at J, leaving 13 bases unmatched. Germline CDR1 is GTSNPN and CDR2 is SVGIG (reference sequence). There are 15 residues in the CDR3. These data come from a study of OX40 agonist ivuxolimab in advanced cancers. Overall study context: Three patients had partial responses: one hepatocellular carcinoma, two cutaneous melanoma.

The source material was CD4+ or CD8+ T cells sorted from blood, sampled in a trial of the OX40 agonist ivuxolimab. The clonotype comes from an adult with an advanced solid tumor such as melanoma, head and neck, liver or kidney cancer. The chain links TRBV30 to TRBJ2-7; TRBD1 matches at 9 bases. The chain's CDR3 is CAWSATGGQGIRQYF. The CDR3 DNA is TGTGCCTGGAGTGCGACCGGGGGACAGGGAATCCGGCAGTACTTC.